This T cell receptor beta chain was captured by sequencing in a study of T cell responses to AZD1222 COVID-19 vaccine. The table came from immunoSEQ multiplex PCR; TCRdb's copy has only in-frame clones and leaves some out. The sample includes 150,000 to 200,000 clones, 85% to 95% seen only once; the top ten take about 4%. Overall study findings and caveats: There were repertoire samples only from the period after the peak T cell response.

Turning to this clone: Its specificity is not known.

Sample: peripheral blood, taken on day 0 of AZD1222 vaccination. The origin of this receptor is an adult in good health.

The CDR3 DNA reads TGCAGCGTTTCGTGGACGCTCCCCACCAATGAGCAGTTCTTC. Its translation: CSVSWTLPTNEQFF. The gene calls are TRBV29-1 and TRBJ2-1, with D unclear. V shed 5 bases and J shed 6 bases, with 17 bases lying between them. The CDR3 runs to 14 residues. The germline V gene encodes CDR1 SQVTM and CDR2 ANQGSEA.